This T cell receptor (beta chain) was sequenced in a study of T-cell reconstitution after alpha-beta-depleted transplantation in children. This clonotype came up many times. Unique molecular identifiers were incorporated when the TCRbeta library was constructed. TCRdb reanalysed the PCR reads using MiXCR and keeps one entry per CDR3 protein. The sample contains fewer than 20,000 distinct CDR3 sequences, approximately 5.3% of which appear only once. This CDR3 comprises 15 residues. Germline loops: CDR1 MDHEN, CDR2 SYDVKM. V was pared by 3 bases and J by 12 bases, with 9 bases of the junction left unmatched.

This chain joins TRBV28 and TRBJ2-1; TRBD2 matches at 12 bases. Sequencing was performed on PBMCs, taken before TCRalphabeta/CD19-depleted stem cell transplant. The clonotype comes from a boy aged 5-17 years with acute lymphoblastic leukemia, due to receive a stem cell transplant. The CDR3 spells CASSFGASGRAGQFF. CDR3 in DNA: TGTGCCAGCAGTTTCGGGGCTAGCGGGAGGGCCGGGCAGTTCTTC.